Given below is one TCR beta chain in context. Its antigen remains unidentified. The sample holds no much larger clone one base away, and base qualities are not on file. The cohort was made up of 500 to 850 healthy bone marrow donors. All cohort members were sampled while nominally healthy, although unrecorded immune exposures were likely present. The donor tested CMV seronegative and was one of the 352 seronegative cohort members. A peripheral blood sample was collected from each donor, and TCR beta sequencing was performed on peripheral blood mononuclear cells. The Qiagen DNeasy Blood Extraction Kit was used to extract genomic DNA from the blood cell samples. This sample was included in a study of cytomegalovirus exposure and HLA in healthy donors (dated by TCRdb to 2016 to 2017). In the study overall: An earlier analysis of about 560 of the donors reported approximately 280 Gb of sequence data and around 120 million unique TCR beta sequences obtained from 150 million to 200 million T cells. An early release that covered roughly 600 HLA-typed donors contained around 300 gigabases of sequencing data and 65 million to 100 million unique TCR sequences. The genetic ancestry cluster associated with self-reported Caucasian donors included 81% of the roughly 400 genotyped donors. The study was designed to test whether signatures of past pathogen exposure could be identified by cataloging public T cell receptors. Using immunosequencing, the study profiled T cell repertoires from some 670 subjects and related those repertoires to cytomegalovirus serostatus. Besides the first cohort of 500 to 700 subjects, a separate validation cohort made up of 120 different subjects was used. The study combined high-throughput TCR immunosequencing, statistical association of individual TCRs with disease status, and machine learning to predict cytomegalovirus infection status. To study patterns of TCR occurrence, a later analysis re-analyzed previously published TCR beta repertoires from 700 or so donors and added high-resolution HLA genotyping. Rather than drawing on any new phenotypic data, the later analysis identified candidate immune exposures from TCR beta sequences and the way those sequences occurred across donors. In an earlier analysis of a few hundred of the donors, high-throughput TCR beta sequencing was used to judge whether each TCR beta V gene segment behaved as functional or pseudogenic. Donor age, sex, ethnicity and CMV serostatus were compiled alongside the repertoire data. In a later genetic analysis, genome-wide SNP genotypes for about three fifths of the roughly 670 donors were used, and that subset was treated as a discovery cohort. Every discovery cohort repertoire had been produced on one sequencing platform. HLA typing covered class I and class II loci at four-digit resolution. The number of typed donors differed by locus: roughly 629-630 for A, B, C, DRB1 and DQB1; 500 to 550 for DQA1; approximately 600 for DPA1; and around 450 for DPB1. Because of strong linkage in the cohort, five DR-DQ haplotypes were treated as single units for association and clustering. Among approximately 370 genotyped donors of the cohort, an average of roughly 230,000 unique TCR beta nucleotide sequences was sequenced per donor, of which roughly 17% were non-productive.

Including cysteine and phenylalanine, the CDR3 has 14 amino acids. The sequence is cut down to CDR3 DNA, 42 bases in frame from base 1. Sequences MNHNS (CDR1) and SASEGT (CDR2) are obtained from the germline V gene. Trimming takes 7 bases from V and 4 bases from J, and the germline ends sit 14 bases apart. The paper as a whole reports these results and caveats: Three of the identified cytomegalovirus-associated TCR beta chains were confirmed in vitro to be specific for cytomegalovirus antigens. In a later genetic analysis, fewer N-insertions in productive TCRs were reported among donors in an Asian-associated ancestry cluster than the 666-donor mean. Most TCR sequences were seen in very few donors, while some public TCRs were found in many individuals. When HLA alleles, especially DR and DQ, strongly co-occurred, TCR associations were difficult to assign to individual alleles. A later analysis found that TCR association rates varied across HLA loci, with DRB1 alleles showing the most associated TCRs and HLA-C alleles the fewest. An earlier analysis of approximately 590 of the donors showed that most TCR beta V segments appeared in productive rearrangements either about 87% or about 30% of the time, which broadly matched IMGT annotations. A further reported finding was that TCR beta sequences accurately predicted the HLA-A and HLA-B alleles for most subjects in the first cohort. In a later analysis, some 17,000 TCR beta sequences were associated with specific HLA alleles at a false discovery rate of 0.05. The authors suggested that the approach could potentially be generalized to other disease states and immunological phenotypes. In this cohort, only TCR beta chains were sequenced, and detectable features were limited by the absence of alpha or paired-chain data. A later analysis found that HLA-associated TCR beta chains were more clonally expanded and had lower generation probabilities than equally common non-associated chains. In a later analysis, several top co-occurrence clusters were reported to appear linked to parvovirus B19, influenza, CMV and Epstein-Barr virus. The earlier analysis of approximately 540 of the donors excluded approximately 15 rarely observed V segments, including chromosome 9 orphons, because counts were too low. HLA typing was unavailable for some donors at each locus, so association tests used only the typed subset. Cytomegalovirus status was reported to be diagnosed by the classifier with high specificity and sensitivity in both the original and validation cohorts. In the study, approximately 150 TCR beta chains were listed as associated with cytomegalovirus. Sequencing depth was assumed to be roughly uniform across donors in the presence/absence analyses, though that assumption may not hold. A group of highly shared sequence variants was considered likely to be a technical artifact of the sequencing pipeline. In a later analysis, most CMV-associated TCR beta chains were found to appear HLA-restricted, with HLA associations seemingly driven largely by CMV exposure. The only immune exposure information available for the cohort was CMV serostatus. Because the 87-base-pair reads could not distinguish some IMGT-functional V segments, including TRBV6-2 and TRBV6-3, those segments were excluded. Correlated functional status among segregating V segments might reflect linkage disequilibrium, but an unknown experimental factor could not be ruled out. V-gene and J-gene trimming of TCR beta chains was associated with a missense DCLRE1C variant in a later genetic analysis, and the association was replicated in an independent cohort.

To prepare the library, the immunoSEQ multiplex PCR assay was applied. A mixture of 60 forward primers for TCR Vbeta segments and 13 reverse primers for TCR Jbeta segments was used in the multiplex PCR. A multiplex PCR assay on genomic DNA amplified the CDR3 region of rearranged TCR beta genes. Amplified TCR beta libraries were sequenced as 87-base-pair reads on the Illumina HiSeq System. As for the authors' bioinformatics: In a later analysis, tens of millions of unique TCR beta chains were counted across the approximately 670 repertoires, and roughly 10 million of these chains were shared by at least two donors. A nearest-neighbor algorithm error-corrected the raw reads and collapsed the reads into unique sequences, merging closely related sequences to remove PCR and sequencing errors. To assign V, D and J gene segments, CDR3 sequences were aligned to IMGT reference sequences. For a sequence to be retained, a match of at least six nucleotides to both a V gene segment and a J gene segment was required. Rearrangements were called productive when the CDR3 lacked stop codons and stayed in frame with V and J; all others were non-productive. CDR3 was defined by IMGT convention, running from the second conserved V-encoded cysteine to the conserved J-encoded phenylalanine. The earlier analysis of about 570 of the donors excluded any sequence lacking an unambiguous match to a single V gene segment. An earlier analysis of 550 to 650 of the donors classified V segments as functional when productive rearrangements were above 56.7% and as segregating when the standard deviation between donors was above 5%. A statistical classification framework was built to diagnose cytomegalovirus status from the catalog of TCR beta chain sequences. A later analysis assigned V and J genes by comparing TCR nucleotide sequences with IMGT/GENE-DB human TR gene sequences. Using the TCRdist pipeline, a later analysis assigned CDR3 sequences along with most-parsimonious VDJ recombination scenarios. A later analysis defined each TCR beta chain by its CDR3 amino acid sequence plus V-gene family, and excluded reads lacking a unique V-gene family. To address suspected cross-contamination and a sequencing artifact, a later analysis removed 450 to 700 highly shared, low-generation-probability nucleotide sequences. In a later analysis, a clonal expansion index was calculated for each public chain from normalized within-repertoire ranks of inferred template counts. In a later analysis, generation probabilities were computed with a VDJ recombination model fitted to out-of-frame rearrangements, and the resulting probabilities were checked against IGoR. A later analysis scored TCR-TCR, TCR-HLA and TCR-CMV co-occurrence with hypergeometric tests, applying a repertoire-size bias correction to TCR pairs. A later analysis estimated false discovery rates by permuting HLA or CMV assignments 20 times. In a later analysis, co-occurring TCRs were grouped using DBSCAN, and TCRdist sequence similarity was added for clustering within HLA-allele-positive subsets. Co-occurrence clustering excluded repertoires with fewer than 30,000 or more than 120,000 public chains, plus five with anomalous nucleotide sharing. Entries here come from immuneACCESS through TCRdb and include only in-frame sequences with V and J called. Some clones fail to appear in such tables; in the studies checked, an unresolved V gene covers under half of the shortfall, and the cause of the remainder is unknown. V and J calls and clone size are copied from that table; D and trimming were computed from the DNA. Present in this sample are 80,000 to 90,000 clones, roughly 80% of which were seen just once. Together, the top ten hold under 2% of the sample.

The chain links TRBV6-1 with TRBJ1-3, and the D gene may be TRBD1, 5 bases matching. Sequenced material: PBMCs. This clonotype originated in a woman in her thirties in good health and CMV-seronegative. The sequence in DNA is TGTGCCAGCATCTCCGGGGGATGGGGAAACACCATATATTTT. This translates into CASISGGWGNTIYF.